This T cell receptor (beta chain) was identified during a study of early T cells in non-severe SARS-CoV-2 infection (dated by TCRdb to the early 2020s). Study-level background: Bulk RNA from unsorted whole blood was used for TCR sequencing, so alpha and beta chains could not be paired.

Overall results and qualifications from the work: Matching against VDJdb was skewed toward anti-spike CD8 responses, likely underestimated virus-specific expansions, and missed private and CD4 specificities.

The library was made by 5' RACE. Sequencing took place on a NextSeq 500. The TCR library protocol attached unique molecular identifiers to individual cDNA molecules to correct for sequencing error and PCR bias. Both TCR alpha and beta chains were sequenced, and tight co-correlation was observed between alpha and beta sequence abundances in each sample. Regarding the original processing steps: Decombinator V4 was used to annotate the V gene, J gene and CDR3 of the TCR sequences. TCRs were defined as expanded if a significant change between any two time points was detected under a Poisson model with p below 0.0001. TCR abundances were normalised to the total number of TCRs sequenced per sample and expressed as counts per million. TRAV1-2 paired with TRAJ12, TRAJ20 or TRAJ33 defined MAIT TCRs, while TRAV10 paired with TRAJ18 defined iNKT TCRs. A search of VDJdb, accessed on 1 November 2021, was run for TCRs annotated to CMV, EBV and SARS-CoV-2, with TCRs annotated for multiple antigens excluded. TCRdb reanalyzed the raw reads on its own, using fastp at Q25 for trimming and MiXCR for clone calling, and kept in-frame beta chains. Duplicate CDR3 protein sequences are folded into a single record with the most common DNA and genes. TCRdb's processing, not the authors' own work, is the source of the V and J calls. For this sample there are 55,000 to 75,000 distinct CDR3 sequences; roughly an eighth appear just once. The ten largest clones capture around 1.8% of the sample.

This clonotype appeared many times. Its antigen target is currently unknown. One base away there is no much larger clone; base qualities are not given. Set within a cohort of healthcare workers in London, UK, this nested case-control study involved weekly PCR testing of nasopharyngeal swabs along with blood sampling. Healthcare workers were recruited between 23 and 31 March 2020, during the week of the UK lockdown, and were followed weekly for up to roughly 15 weeks. After removal of 3 bases from V and 0 bases from J, the junction retains 8 bases not matched to a gene. The germline V gene sets CDR1 to MNHEY and CDR2 to SVGEGT. The CDR3 measures 17 amino acids from cysteine to phenylalanine. The kept DNA is CDR3 alone, 51 bases in frame from the first base.

The chain uses TRBV6-2 or TRBV6-3 and TRBJ1-1, and TRBD1 aligns with 9 junction nucleotides. The sequenced sample consisted of whole blood. The receptor's source is an adult who was a healthcare worker with PCR-confirmed SARS-CoV-2 infection or an uninfected control (not recorded which). This receptor carries the CDR3 CASSYPGQGLLNTEAFF. The DNA sequence reads TGTGCCAGCAGTTATCCCGGACAGGGGCTACTGAACACTGAAGCTTTCTTT.